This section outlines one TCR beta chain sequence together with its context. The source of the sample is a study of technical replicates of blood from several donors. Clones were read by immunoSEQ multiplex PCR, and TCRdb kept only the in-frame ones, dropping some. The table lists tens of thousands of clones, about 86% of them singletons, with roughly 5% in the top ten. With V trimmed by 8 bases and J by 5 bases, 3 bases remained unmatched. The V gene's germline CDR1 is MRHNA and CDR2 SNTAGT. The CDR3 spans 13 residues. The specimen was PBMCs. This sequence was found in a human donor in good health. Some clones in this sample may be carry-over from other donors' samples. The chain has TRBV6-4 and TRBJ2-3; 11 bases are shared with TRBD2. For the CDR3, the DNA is TGTGCCAGCGGTAGCGGGAGGGGAGATACGCAGTATTTT. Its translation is CASGSGRGDTQYF.